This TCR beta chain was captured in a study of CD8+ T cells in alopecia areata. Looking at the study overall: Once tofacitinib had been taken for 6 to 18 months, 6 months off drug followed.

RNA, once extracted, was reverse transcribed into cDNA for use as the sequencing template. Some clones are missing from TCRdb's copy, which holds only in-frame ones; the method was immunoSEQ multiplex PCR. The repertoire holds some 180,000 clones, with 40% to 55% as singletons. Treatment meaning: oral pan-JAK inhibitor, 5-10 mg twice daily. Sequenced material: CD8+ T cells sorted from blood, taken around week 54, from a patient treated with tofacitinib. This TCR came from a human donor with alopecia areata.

DNA for the CDR3: TGCGCCAGCAGCTTCCCCGGGACCCAGGCCTATGGCTACACCTTC. Protein sequence: CASSFPGTQAYGYTF. The chain links TRBV5-1 to TRBJ1-2; tentatively, D is TRBD1 (5 bases). V was trimmed by 2 bases and J by 4 bases, leaving 15 bases between them. The germline V gene encodes CDR1 SGHRS and CDR2 YFSETQ. CDR3 length: 15 amino acids.